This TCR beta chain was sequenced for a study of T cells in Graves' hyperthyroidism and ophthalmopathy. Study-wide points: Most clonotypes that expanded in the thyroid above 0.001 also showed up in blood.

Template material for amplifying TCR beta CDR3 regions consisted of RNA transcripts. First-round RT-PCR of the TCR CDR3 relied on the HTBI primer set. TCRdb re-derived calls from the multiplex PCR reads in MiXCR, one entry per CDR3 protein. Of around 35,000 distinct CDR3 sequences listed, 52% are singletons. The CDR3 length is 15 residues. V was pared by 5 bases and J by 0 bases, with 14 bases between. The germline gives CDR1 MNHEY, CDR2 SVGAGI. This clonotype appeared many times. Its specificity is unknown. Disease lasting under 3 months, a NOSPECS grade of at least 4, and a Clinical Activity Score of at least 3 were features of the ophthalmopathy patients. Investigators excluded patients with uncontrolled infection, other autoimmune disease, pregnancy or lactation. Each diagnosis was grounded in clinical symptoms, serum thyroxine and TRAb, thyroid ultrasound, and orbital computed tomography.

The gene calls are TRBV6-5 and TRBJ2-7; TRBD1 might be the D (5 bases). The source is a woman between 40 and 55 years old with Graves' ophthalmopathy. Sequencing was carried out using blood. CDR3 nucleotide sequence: TGTGCCAGCAGTCGGACACGGCCAAGCTCCTACGAGCAGTACTTC. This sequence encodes CASSRTRPSSYEQYF.